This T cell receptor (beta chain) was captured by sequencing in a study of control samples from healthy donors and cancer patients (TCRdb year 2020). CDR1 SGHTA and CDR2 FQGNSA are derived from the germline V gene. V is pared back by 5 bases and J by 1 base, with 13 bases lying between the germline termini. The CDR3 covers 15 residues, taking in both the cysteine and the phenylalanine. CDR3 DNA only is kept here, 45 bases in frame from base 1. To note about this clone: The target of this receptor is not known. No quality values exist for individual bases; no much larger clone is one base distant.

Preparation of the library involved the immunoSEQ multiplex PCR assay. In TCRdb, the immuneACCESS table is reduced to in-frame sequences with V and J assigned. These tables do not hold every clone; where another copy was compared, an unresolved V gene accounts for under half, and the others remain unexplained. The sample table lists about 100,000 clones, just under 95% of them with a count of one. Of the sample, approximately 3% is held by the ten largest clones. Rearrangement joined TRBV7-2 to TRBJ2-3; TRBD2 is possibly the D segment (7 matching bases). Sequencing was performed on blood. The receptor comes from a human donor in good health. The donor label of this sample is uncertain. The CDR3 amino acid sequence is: CASSQIGGRTDTQYF. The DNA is TGTGCCAGCAGCCAGATCGGGGGGCGCACAGATACGCAGTATTTT.